The rows below give T cell receptor beta chains drawn from one sample of a study of T cell repertoires in cytomegalovirus infection. TCRdb processed the reads anew with MiXCR; each CDR3 protein has one entry. The table lists around 330,000 distinct CDR3 sequences, around a sixth of them singletons. Sequenced: PBMCs. The receptors originated from a human donor in good health (CMV status not recorded). Some clones in this sample may be carry-over from other donors' samples. Both conserved end residues are part of each CDR3. Fields, in order: D gene, J gene, clone size, V gene, CDR3 protein, CDR3 DNA. The D gene is left open where the match is weak. Clone size is given for some rows only: seen once, a few or many times, or a class if the clone is expanded.

TRBD2,TRBJ2-6,few,TRBV6-5,CASSYSGVGGAGANVLTF,TGTGCCAGCAGTTACTCAGGAGTCGGGGGGGCTGGGGCCAACGTCCTGACTTTC
-,TRBJ1-2,-,TRBV11-2,CASSLGERGYGYTF,TGTGCCAGCAGCTTAGGGGAGCGAGGCTATGGCTACACCTTC
-,TRBJ1-2,-,TRBV2,CASTWRNYGYTF,TGTGCCAGCACGTGGCGGAACTATGGCTACACCTTC
-,TRBJ1-6,-,TRBV4-1,CASSQEAVFHF,TGCGCCAGCAGCCAAGAGGCGGTCTTCCACTTT
TRBD2,TRBJ2-3,once,TRBV5-1,CASSAELLAGGPRDTQYF,TGCGCCAGCAGCGCAGAACTTCTAGCGGGGGGGCCTCGAGATACGCAGTATTTT
-,TRBJ2-3,-,TRBV6-5,CASSYSFRGPNTDTQYF,TGTGCCAGCAGTTACTCCTTTCGGGGGCCTAACACAGATACGCAGTATTTT
-,TRBJ1-1,-,TRBV10-3,CAISESEGSSNTEAFF,TGTGCCATCAGTGAGTCGGAGGGGTCCTCAAACACTGAAGCTTTCTTT
-,TRBJ2-2,few,TRBV20-1,CSARDAARTGGELFF,TGCAGTGCTAGAGATGCGGCCCGAACCGGCGGGGAGCTGTTTTTT
TRBD1,TRBJ1-5,-,TRBV6-1,CASSEYWGQGGTLNQPQHF,TGTGCCAGCAGTGAATATTGGGGACAGGGAGGAACGTTAAATCAGCCCCAGCATTTT
-,TRBJ2-1,-,TRBV6-5,CASSYVWALRPEQFF,TGTGCCAGCAGTTACGTCTGGGCCCTACGGCCGGAGCAGTTCTTC
-,TRBJ2-5,-,TRBV6-2/TRBV6-3,CASSPDYGLRETQYF,TGTGCCAGCAGTCCGGACTATGGTTTGAGGGAGACCCAGTACTTC
-,TRBJ2-2,many,TRBV7-2,CASRRDRSPTGELFF,TGTGCCAGCAGACGAGACAGGTCCCCTACCGGGGAGCTGTTTTTT
-,TRBJ1-1,few,TRBV12-3/TRBV12-4,CASRVLSDTEAFF,TGTGCCAGCAGGGTCCTGTCCGACACTGAAGCTTTCTTT
-,TRBJ2-7,-,TRBV10-3,CAIRGVGGAWNYEQYF,TGTGCCATCAGGGGGGTAGGGGGGGCTTGGAACTACGAGCAGTACTTC
TRBD1,TRBJ1-5,many,TRBV4-1,CASSQAGGQGKGAWQPQHF,TGCGCCAGCAGCCAAGCGGGGGGACAGGGTAAGGGGGCATGGCAGCCCCAGCATTTT
TRBD2,TRBJ2-7,few,TRBV6-5,CASSYSWTSGFSYEQYF,TGTGCCAGCAGTTACTCGTGGACTAGCGGTTTCTCCTACGAGCAGTACTTC